What follows describes a single T cell receptor (beta chain). V lost 7 bases to trimming and J lost 0 bases, with 21 bases between them. The length of the CDR3 is 18 residues. Germline V gives CDR1 LNHDA, CDR2 SQIVND (reference sequence). The data stem from a study of blood T cell repertoires in COVID-19. Turning to the study itself: Samples representing acute and convalescent COVID-19 were sourced from the United States, Italy and Spain. Sources were T cells, B-cell-depleted T cells, or PBMCs; the material itself was cDNA or gDNA.

Authors' data handling: Reference gene primer amplification gave nucleated cell count estimates. The table came from immunoSEQ multiplex PCR; TCRdb's copy has only in-frame clones and leaves some out. The V and J calls and clone size are taken from that table; D and trimming were inferred from the DNA. Of some 180,000 clones detected, approximately 90% appear once; the ten largest clones hold 2% to 2.5%. V usage is TRBV19 and J usage is TRBJ2-2; D is unresolved. Sequencing was carried out using peripheral blood. The sequence derives from a man aged 45-60 years who had recovered from COVID-19. CDR3 sequence (DNA): TGTGCCAGTACCACCTACTCTGGCGGAGAAACGAACACCGGGGAGCTGTTTTTT. Its protein is CASTTYSGGETNTGELFF.